This entry lists 28 T cell receptor beta chains sequenced from one sample in a study of cytomegalovirus exposure and HLA in healthy donors. Both 60 Vbeta primers and 13 Jbeta primers went into the PCR. Data came from immunoSEQ multiplex PCR; TCRdb stores just in-frame clones and leaves some out. The sample totals about 200,000 clones. Material for sequencing was PBMCs. The receptors derive from a girl aged 2-10 years in good health and CMV-seropositive.

J is TRBJ2-7 and V is TRBV27, with 7 bases identical to TRBD1. V shed 5 bases, J shed 2 bases, and the junction held 3 bases outside the gene matches. Germline CDR1 is MNHEY and CDR2 is SMNVEV (reference sequence). CDR3 length equals 13 residues. The CDR3 DNA reads TGTGCCAGCAGTGGGACAGCCGCCTACGAGCAGTACTTC. It is translated as CASSGTAAYEQYF.

V usage is TRBV7-8 and J usage is TRBJ1-1; TRBD1 matches 7 bases. The CDR3 extends over 16 amino acids. V was pared by 2 bases and J by 5 bases, with 11 bases of the junction left unmatched. Germline V gene data show CDR1 as SGHVS and CDR2 as FQNEAQ. The chain's CDR3 is CASSLRRSGGYTEAFF. The CDR3 DNA reads as TGTGCCAGCAGCTTAAGGAGATCAGGGGGTTATACTGAAGCTTTCTTT.

The chain carries TRBV9 and TRBJ2-2; D is perhaps TRBD1 (6 bases). The V gene lost 4 bases and the J gene lost 4 bases, with 14 bases spanning the gap. The CDR3 has 15 residues. Per the germline V gene, CDR1 is SGDLS and CDR2 is YYNGEE. Here the CDR3 DNA reads TGTGCCAGCAGCCCACCCCTGGGGGCCACCGGGGAGCTGTTTTTT. Translation gives CASSPPLGATGELFF. The complete variable domain, with remaining parts taken from reference TRBV9 and TRBJ2-2, reads DSGVTQTPKHLITATGQRVTLRCSPRSGDLSVYWYQQSLDQGLQFLIQYYNGEERAKGNILERFSAQQFPDLHSELNLSSLELGDSALYFCASSPPLGATGELFFGEGSRLTVL.

V usage is TRBV5-1 and J usage is TRBJ2-3; TRBD2 agrees at 13 bases. With V trimmed by 0 bases and J by 6 bases, 4 bases remained unmatched. Germline V gives CDR1 SGHRS, CDR2 YFSETQ. The CDR3 extends over 16 amino acids. DNA for the CDR3: TGCGCCAGCAGCTTGGGACTAGCGGGAGGAGTGGATACGCAGTATTTT. This gives the protein CASSLGLAGGVDTQYF.

The V gene is TRBV11-3, the J gene TRBJ2-2; 10 bases line up with TRBD2. J was trimmed by 1 base and V by 2 bases; bases with no gene match: 7. Germline assignment: CDR1 SGHNT and CDR2 YENEEA. CDR3 length equals 18 residues. The CDR3 protein is CASSLWSSGSLNTGELFF. Here the CDR3 DNA reads TGTGCCAGCAGCTTATGGTCTAGCGGGAGCCTGAACACCGGGGAGCTGTTTTTT.

DNA for the CDR3: TGTGCCACCAGCAGAGATCAGACAGGGGGAGGAGAGACCCAGTACTTC. Translating it yields CATSRDQTGGGETQYF. The V call is TRBV15, the J call TRBJ2-5; 9 nucleotides line up with TRBD1. This CDR3 spans 16 amino acids. V shed 0 bases and J 4 bases; nucleotides not matched to a gene: 6. Germline V gene lookup returns CDR1 LNHNV and CDR2 YYDKDF (reference sequence).

The V and J genes are TRBV27 and TRBJ2-1; 10 bases align to TRBD2. The ends lost 5 bases at V and 5 bases at J; junction bases unmatched: 6. CDR1 is MNHEY, CDR2 SMNVEV, per germline (reference sequence). The CDR3 loop spans 15 amino acids. The CDR3 nucleotides are TGTGCCAGCAGTCTAGCGGGAGTCGGGAACAATGAGCAGTTCTTC. Translating gives CASSLAGVGNNEQFF.

V usage is TRBV27 and J usage is TRBJ2-1; possible D gene TRBD2, 6 bases. The CDR3 totals 12 residues. CDR1 and CDR2 from the germline V gene are MNHEY and SMNVEV (reference sequence). V gave up 2 bases and J gave up 11 bases, with 10 bases separating them. The CDR3 coding sequence is TGTGCCAGCAGTTTAGTCGGAGGGAAGCAGTTCTTC. Protein: CASSLVGGKQFF.

The chain uses TRBV29-1 and TRBJ2-1; tentative D call: TRBD2 (5 bases). From germline, CDR1 is SQVTM and CDR2 ANQGSEA. The CDR3 contains 21 residues. V shed 8 bases and J shed 0 bases, with 35 bases lying between them. CDR3 DNA: TGCAGCACCCTGAAGTTCCTGTTACCGCCTACTAGTTGGGCCTCCTACAATGAGCAGTTCTTC. Translating gives CSTLKFLLPPTSWASYNEQFF.

The V gene is TRBV4-2, the J gene TRBJ2-2, with TRBD1 as a possible D gene (6 bases). The CDR3 extends over 15 amino acids. CDR1 and CDR2 (germline): LGHNA, YNFKEQ. The V and J ends lost 2 bases and 1 base respectively, with 8 bases between them. As DNA, the CDR3 is TGTGCCAGCAGCCAAAAGACAGGGAACACCGGGGAGCTGTTTTTT. Protein: CASSQKTGNTGELFF.

The genes are TRBV9 and TRBJ2-5, with D perhaps TRBD2 (6 bases). Trimming took off 3 bases at V and 7 bases at J, with 19 bases between the two ends. Germline CDR1 reads SGDLS; CDR2 reads YYNGEE. The CDR3 length is 15 residues. The CDR3 sequence is CASSAGPQAGGTQYF. CDR3 nucleotides: TGTGCCAGCAGCGCAGGACCTCAGGCCGGGGGGACCCAGTACTTC.

The gene calls are TRBV4-1 and TRBJ2-2; 9 nucleotides line up with TRBD2. Trimming cost V 4 bases and J 3 bases; bases outside gene matches: 9. Germline CDR1 is MGHRA and CDR2 is YSYEKL. The CDR3 loop spans 17 amino acids. In nucleotides, the CDR3 is TGCGCCAGCAGCCCCGATAGCGGGAGAAGCGACACCGGGGAGCTGTTTTTT. Encoded protein: CASSPDSGRSDTGELFF.

The chain carries TRBV29-1 and TRBJ2-3, with a tentative D call TRBD2 (6 bases). Germline V gene sequence: CDR1 SQVTM, CDR2 ANQGSEA. The V end was cut by 2 bases, the J end by 3 bases, with 39 bases between. CDR3 length: 23 amino acids. Here the CDR3 DNA reads TGCAGCGTTGAAAAAATATCCCCCCGACGGGAGTTCTTGGATCACAGTCCAACAGATACGCAGTATTTT. Its protein is CSVEKISPRREFLDHSPTDTQYF.

The chain couples TRBV7-9 to TRBJ2-5; D is unresolved. The germline V gene has CDR1 SEHNR and CDR2 FQNEAQ (reference sequence). The CDR3 is made up of 11 amino acids. Trimming shortened V by 5 bases and J by 10 bases, and 11 bases separated the two germline ends. CDR3: CASSPLEDQYF. CDR3 DNA: TGTGCCAGCAGCCCTTTAGAAGACCAGTACTTC.

This CDR3 reads CASSMGLAVADTQYF. In DNA, the CDR3 is TGTGCCAGTAGTATGGGACTAGCGGTAGCAGATACGCAGTATTTT. The chain employs TRBV19 and TRBJ2-3; 11 nucleotides line up with TRBD2. Unmatched junction bases numbered 3, after V lost 3 bases and J lost 4 bases. The V gene's germline CDR1 is LNHDA and CDR2 SQIVND (reference sequence). The CDR3 consists of 15 residues.

J is TRBJ1-4 and V is TRBV28; TRBD1 matches 7 bases. The CDR3 sequence is 15 residues long. Trimming at V came to 5 bases and at J to 5 bases, leaving 8 bases not matched to a gene. The germline gives CDR1 MDHEN, CDR2 SYDVKM. The CDR3 here is CASSARDSGNEKLFF. In DNA form, the CDR3 reads TGTGCCAGCAGTGCCCGGGACAGTGGGAATGAAAAACTGTTTTTT.

This chain connects TRBV27 to TRBJ2-7, with 9 bases aligning to TRBD1. This CDR3 is 14 amino acids long. With V trimmed by 5 bases and J by 5 bases, 7 bases remained unmatched. Germline values: CDR1 MNHEY, CDR2 SMNVEV (reference sequence). Here the CDR3 reads CASSPGTGIHEQYF. The CDR3 DNA is TGTGCCAGCAGTCCCGGGACAGGGATCCACGAGCAGTACTTC.

The J gene is TRBJ2-7, the V gene TRBV7-2, with 9 bases fitting TRBD2. The CDR3 loop spans 15 amino acids. Per the germline V gene, CDR1 is SGHTA and CDR2 is FQGNSA. V shed 5 bases, J shed 3 bases, and the junction held 8 bases outside the gene matches. For the CDR3, the DNA is TGTGCCAGCAGCCTACTTAGCGGGAGTATCTACGAGCAGTACTTC. It encodes CASSLLSGSIYEQYF.

The chain couples TRBV11-1 to TRBJ2-7; 8 positions match TRBD1. V lost 4 bases, J lost 3 bases, and 5 bases stayed unmatched. Germline V gene data show CDR1 as SGHAT and CDR2 as FQDESV (reference sequence). The CDR3 loop spans 14 amino acids. The CDR3 spells CASSSSGTGYEQYF. The CDR3 DNA reads TGTGCCAGCAGCTCGTCCGGGACAGGCTACGAGCAGTACTTC.

The V and J genes are TRBV14 and TRBJ2-1, with 8 nucleotides matching TRBD2. The CDR3 loop spans 14 amino acids. Germline CDR1 reads SGHDN; CDR2 reads FVKESK. V was pared by 5 bases and J by 10 bases, with 10 bases of the junction left unmatched. DNA for the CDR3: TGTGCCAGCAGCAAGGGACTAGTTAGGCAAGAGCAGTTCTTC. Its protein is CASSKGLVRQEQFF.

The V gene is TRBV30, the J gene TRBJ2-3; TRBD2 is a possible D gene (5 bases). Germline V CDR1 and CDR2: GTSNPN, SVGIG (reference sequence). Trimming stripped 0 bases from V and 0 bases from J, with 10 bases between. CDR3 length: 15 residues. The CDR3 bases are TGTGCCTGGAGTGTTGGAGGCGGTAGCACAGATACGCAGTATTTT. Translation gives CAWSVGGGSTDTQYF.

The chain combines TRBV2 with TRBJ2-5; the match to TRBD2 covers 9 bases. The CDR3 is 15 amino acids. The V and J ends lost 7 bases and 4 bases, in that order; junction bases with no gene match: 10. Germline V gene lookup returns CDR1 SNHLY and CDR2 FYNNEI. The CDR3 bases are TGTGCCAGCAATAAAGCGGGAGGCGTAGGAGAGACCCAGTACTTC. It codes for CASNKAGGVGETQYF.

DNA of the CDR3: TGTGCCAGCAGCTCTGCGACTAGCGGGAGGTACAATGAGCAGTTCTTC. Protein: CASSSATSGRYNEQFF. The rearrangement links TRBV7-9 to TRBJ2-1; TRBD2 matches at 13 bases. This CDR3 region has 16 residues. V was clipped by 4 bases and J by 4 bases; unmatched bases: 4. The germline V gene has CDR1 SEHNR and CDR2 FQNEAQ (reference sequence).

The chain carries TRBV2 and TRBJ2-7; D gene uncertain. The CDR3 is 10 amino acids. V was trimmed by 8 bases and J by 9 bases, leaving 11 bases between them. The germline V gene encodes CDR1 SNHLY and CDR2 FYNNEI. Here the CDR3 reads CASEGTGQYF. The DNA for the CDR3 is TGTGCCAGCGAAGGTACGGGGCAGTACTTC.

The chain recombines TRBV11-2 with TRBJ2-1, with 7 positions matching TRBD2. Trimming at V came to 5 bases and at J to 8 bases, leaving 12 bases not matched to a gene. In germline, CDR1 is SGHAT, CDR2 FQNNGV. This CDR3 region has 15 residues. The CDR3 nucleotides read TGTGCCAGCAGCCCAGGGCCCATCGGGGGGTATGAGCAGTTCTTC. Amino acid sequence: CASSPGPIGGYEQFF. The full variable domain, in which reference TRBV11-2 and TRBJ2-1 provide the parts outside the CDR3, is EAGVAQSPRYKIIEKRQSVAFWCNPISGHATLYWYQQILGQGPKLLIQFQNNGVVDDSQLPKDRFSAERLKGVDSTLKIQPAKLEDSAVYLCASSPGPIGGYEQFFGPGTRLTVL.

The chain is built from TRBV5-4 and TRBJ2-7; a possible D gene is TRBD1 (5 bases). This CDR3 region has 14 residues. V gave up 3 bases and J gave up 5 bases, with 15 bases separating them. Germline CDR1 SGHNT, CDR2 YYREEE (reference sequence). CDR3 in DNA: TGTGCCAGCAGCTCATTCAAGGGGCACCACGAGCAGTACTTC. It translates to CASSSFKGHHEQYF.

The chain joins TRBV28 to TRBJ2-3, with a weak D call TRBD2 (5 bases). The CDR3 totals 16 residues. Trimming cost V 4 bases and J 0 bases, with 14 bases left between them. From germline, CDR1 is MDHEN and CDR2 SYDVKM. DNA for the CDR3: TGTGCCAGCAGTTCGATGTATGGCGGGAGCACAGATACGCAGTATTTT. This encodes CASSSMYGGSTDTQYF.

The gene calls are TRBV7-6 and TRBJ1-1, with D perhaps TRBD1 (6 bases). This CDR3 comprises 13 residues. Trimming pared 3 bases from V and 3 bases from J, leaving 8 bases between. From germline, CDR1 is SGHVS and CDR2 FNYEAQ. CDR3 sequence (DNA): TGTGCCAGCAGCTTGTACAGGGACACTGAAGCTTTCTTT. The encoded protein is CASSLYRDTEAFF. Complete variable domain (other parts from reference TRBV7-6 and TRBJ1-1): GAGVSQSPRYKVTKRGQDVALRCDPISGHVSLYWYRQALGQGPEFLTYFNYEAQQDKSGLPNDRFSAERPEGSISTLTIQRTEQRDSAMYRCASSLYRDTEAFFGQGTRLTVV.